The present T cell receptor (beta chain) was sequenced within a study of blood T cell repertoires in COVID-19. Profiled with immunoSEQ multiplex PCR; TCRdb holds only in-frame clones, not every one. Altogether about 350,000 clones are present, roughly 87% being singletons, with the ten largest covering under 1.3%. Trimming removed 2 bases from V and 3 bases from J, with 11 bases in between. The CDR3 covers 15 residues. The V gene's germline CDR1 is MNHEY and CDR2 SMNVEV (reference sequence). The chain uses TRBV27 and TRBJ1-5; D is unresolved. What was sequenced was PBMCs or T cells enriched from blood (not recorded which). The clonotype originates from a woman aged 30 to 39 who had recovered from COVID-19. This CDR3 is CASSLAGVNNQPQHF. DNA of the CDR3: TGTGCCAGCAGTTTAGCCGGGGTAAACAATCAGCCCCAGCATTTT.